This TCR beta chain was observed in a study of CD8 T cells in ankylosing spondylitis. Whole-study results and caveats: A number of the motif variants had already been described in reactive arthritis synovial fluid and blood. Within ankylosing spondylitis blood, a TCR beta motif made up of several highly homologous variants appeared to be characteristic. It was reported that disease-linked clones were significantly enriched in matched ankylosing spondylitis synovial fluid.

This clonotype was detected only a few times. Antigen: not known. Quantitative 5'-RACE with molecular barcodes produced the TCR beta libraries. TCRdb reprocessed the 5' RACE reads via MiXCR and lists one record per CDR3 protein. The data show some 700,000 distinct CDR3 sequences, with under 20% seen just once and roughly a fifth held by the top ten. The CDR3 is made up of 18 amino acids. V was clipped by 0 bases and J by 6 bases, with 22 bases between them. The V gene's germline CDR1 is LNHNV and CDR2 YYDKDF (reference sequence). The chain combines TRBV15 with TRBJ2-3; perhaps TRBD1 as D (5 bases). Input material: blood, either unsorted or a sorted T cell fraction (not recorded which). This clonotype was obtained from a male donor with ankylosing spondylitis. CDR3 in amino acids: CATSRDPDWGLASDTQYF. CDR3 bases: TGTGCCACCAGCAGAGATCCCGACTGGGGCCTTGCGTCGGATACGCAGTATTTT.